The 24 T cell receptor beta chains presented below share a single source sample, sequenced in a study of blood T cell repertoires in COVID-19 (dated by TCRdb to about 2020). The library was obtained by the immunoSEQ multiplex PCR assay. Held by TCRdb, this immuneACCESS table contains in-frame sequences only and omits some clones. Under half of the omission traces to an unresolved V gene where checked; the cause of the rest is unknown. Within this sample are 300,000 or so clones, with approximately 89% of them counted one time only. The ten most abundant clones make up around 2.2% of the sample. The sequenced sample was peripheral blood. These receptors were collected from a woman aged 25-40 years with COVID-19, enrolled during active disease.

The genes are TRBV18 and TRBJ2-1; 9 bases are shared with TRBD2. Per the germline V gene, CDR1 is KGHSH and CDR2 is LQKENI. The CDR3 sequence is 20 residues long. J gave up 0 bases and V 1 base, and 13 bases lay outside the gene matches. The CDR3 DNA is TGTGCCAGCTCACCACTTACGGAGCTTGTAGCGGGAGTCTCCTACAATGAGCAGTTCTTC. Translated, it gives CASSPLTELVAGVSYNEQFF. Full variable domain (remainder filled in from reference TRBV18 and TRBJ2-1): NAGVMQNPRHLVRRRGQEARLRCSPMKGHSHVYWYRQLPEEGLKFMVYLQKENIIDESGMPKERFSAEFPKEGPSILRIQQVVRGDSAAYFCASSPLTELVAGVSYNEQFFGPGTRLTVL.

This clone was seen once. V is TRBV19 and J is TRBJ2-1, with 14 positions matching TRBD2. This CDR3 region has 15 residues. Germline trimming cut 3 bases from V and 7 bases from J; bases unmatched to any gene: 2. Germline CDR1 is LNHDA and CDR2 is SQIVND (reference sequence). In nucleotides, the CDR3 is TGTGCCAGTAGTATGGGGACTAGCGGGAGTAATGAGCAGTTCTTC. Translated, it gives CASSMGTSGSNEQFF.

The J gene is TRBJ2-3, the V gene TRBV6-1, with a possible D match to TRBD2 (5 bases). Germline values: CDR1 MNHNS, CDR2 SASEGT. Trimming stripped 1 base from V and 3 bases from J, with 11 bases between. CDR3 size: 15 residues. The CDR3: CASSEGVVATDTQYF. For the CDR3, the DNA is TGTGCCAGCAGTGAAGGAGTGGTAGCGACAGATACGCAGTATTTT.

This clone was recorded once. The chain couples TRBV27 to TRBJ2-1; 7 bases align to TRBD1. CDR3 length: 15 amino acids. V lost 3 bases and J lost 1; bases outside the gene matches: 3. Germline CDR1 MNHEY, CDR2 SMNVEV (reference sequence). CDR3 loop: CASSLTGMSYNEQFF. In nucleotides, the CDR3 is TGTGCCAGCAGTTTGACAGGGATGTCCTACAATGAGCAGTTCTTC.

J is TRBJ1-1 and V is TRBV28; D is ambiguous. CDR1 and CDR2 (germline): MDHEN, SYDVKM. The V gene lost 6 bases and the J gene lost 2 bases, with 16 bases spanning the gap. CDR3 length equals 15 residues. The DNA of the CDR3 is TGTGCCAGCAGAACTCCCCGGACGGGAAACACTGAAGCTTTCTTT. This codes for CASRTPRTGNTEAFF. The full variable domain, rest sourced from reference TRBV28 and TRBJ1-1, is DVKVTQSSRYLVKRTGEKVFLECVQDMDHENMFWYRQDPGLGLRLIYFSYDVKMKEKGDIPEGYSVSREKKERFSLILESASTNQTSMYLCASRTPRTGNTEAFFGQGTRLTVV.

The chain couples TRBV2 to TRBJ1-1, with no clear D. Germline-derived CDR1 and CDR2 are SNHLY and FYNNEI. The CDR3 is made up of 15 amino acids. V dropped 4 bases and J dropped 2 bases, with 14 bases sitting between them. The CDR3, as DNA: TGTGCCAGCAGTGCGGATATTCACAGAAACACTGAAGCTTTCTTT. Translation gives CASSADIHRNTEAFF.

The chain couples TRBV2 to TRBJ1-3, with D maybe TRBD1 (6 bases). This CDR3 comprises 16 residues. Trimming pared 7 bases from V and 2 bases from J, leaving 18 bases between. Germline CDR1 reads SNHLY; CDR2 reads FYNNEI. The CDR3 coding sequence is TGTGCCAGCATATCAATTTTGGGGGCAGCTGGAAACACCATATATTTT. Translated: CASISILGAAGNTIYF. Looking up the rest from reference TRBV2 and TRBJ1-3 gives the full variable domain: EPEVTQTPSHQVTQMGQEVILRCVPISNHLYFYWYRQILGQKVEFLVSFYNNEISEKSEIFDDQFSVERPDGSNFTLKIRSTKLEDSAMYFCASISILGAAGNTIYFGEGSWLTVV.

The chain is built from TRBV6-2 or TRBV6-3 and TRBJ1-1; D is perhaps TRBD1 (6 bases). Trimming took off 5 bases at V and 1 base at J, with 11 bases between the two ends. The germline gives CDR1 MNHEY, CDR2 SVGEGT. This CDR3 spans 14 amino acids. The CDR3 nucleotides read TGTGCCAGCAGTCTGACAGGAGCGAACACTGAAGCTTTCTTT. This encodes CASSLTGANTEAFF.

V is TRBV5-1 and J is TRBJ2-1; the match to TRBD2 covers 10 bases. The length of the CDR3 is 15 residues. Germline-derived CDR1 and CDR2 are SGHRS and YFSETQ. The ends lost 3 bases at V and 9 bases at J; junction bases unmatched: 9. This chain's CDR3 is CASSYTSGNEAEQFF. The CDR3 DNA reads as TGCGCCAGCAGCTATACTAGCGGGAACGAGGCTGAGCAGTTCTTC.

With regard to this clone: This same CDR3 is encoded by further DNA sequences in the sample. This chain connects TRBV18 to TRBJ2-1; 11 nucleotides align to TRBD2. This CDR3 is 16 amino acids long. Trimming took 0 bases from V and 4 from J; bases not matched to a gene: 2. Germline CDR1 reads KGHSH; CDR2 reads LQKENI. CDR3 protein: CASSPPGTSGYNEQFF. DNA for the CDR3: TGTGCCAGCTCACCACCTGGGACTAGCGGTTACAATGAGCAGTTCTTC.

V usage is TRBV2 and J usage is TRBJ1-5; 7 bases align to TRBD1. Trimming at V came to 5 bases and at J to 0 bases, leaving 10 bases not matched to a gene. From germline, CDR1 is SNHLY and CDR2 FYNNEI. This CDR3 has 17 amino acids. The CDR3 reads CASSFGTDKDSNQPQHF. CDR3 nucleotides: TGTGCCAGCAGTTTCGGGACAGACAAAGATAGCAATCAGCCCCAGCATTTT.

This chain joins TRBV6-1 and TRBJ1-5, with 10 bases fitting TRBD1. Germline V gene sequence: CDR1 MNHNS, CDR2 SASEGT. Trimming at V came to 0 bases and at J to 0 bases, leaving 8 bases not matched to a gene. The CDR3 consists of 19 residues. The chain's CDR3 is CASSEARDRGSYSNQPQHF. CDR3 in DNA: TGTGCCAGCAGTGAAGCTCGGGACAGGGGATCCTATAGCAATCAGCCCCAGCATTTT.

This sequence joins TRBV19 and TRBJ2-3; 8 positions match TRBD2. CDR1 and CDR2 (germline): LNHDA, SQIVND (reference sequence). This CDR3 has 15 amino acids. The trim removed 6 bases at V and 0 bases at J, leaving 5 bases unmatched. The CDR3 region is CASRRLAPSTDTQYF. Here the CDR3 DNA reads TGTGCCAGTAGGAGACTAGCGCCTAGCACAGATACGCAGTATTTT.

The rearrangement links TRBV9 to TRBJ1-3, with 8 positions matching TRBD1. Germline CDR1 SGDLS, CDR2 YYNGEE. With 1 base clipped from V and 3 bases from J, the junction kept 3 bases outside the gene matches. This CDR3 contains 15 residues. CDR3 DNA: TGTGCCAGCAGCGTACAGGGGGCGAGTGGAAACACCATATATTTT. Its protein is CASSVQGASGNTIYF.

The sample holds one count of this clone. The chain is built from TRBV6-5 and TRBJ1-1, with no clear D. The V and J ends lost 7 bases and 2 bases respectively, with 17 bases between them. The CDR3 spans 15 residues. Germline values: CDR1 MNHEY, CDR2 SVGAGI. The CDR3 DNA reads TGTGCCAGCATCCCCCCCGGAGTCTCAAACACTGAAGCTTTCTTT. This translates into CASIPPGVSNTEAFF.

This chain joins TRBV28 and TRBJ1-1, with unresolved D. The CDR3 contains 13 residues. Trimming stripped 7 bases from V and 10 bases from J, with 19 bases between. Germline V gene lookup returns CDR1 MDHEN and CDR2 SYDVKM. The CDR3 sequence: CASTKSGVTIAFF. CDR3 coding DNA: TGTGCCAGCACCAAGTCTGGCGTGACAATAGCTTTCTTT.

V and J are TRBV27 and TRBJ2-5; possibly TRBD2 for D (5 bases). This CDR3 is built from 12 residues. Trimming left V 5 bases short and J 5 bases short, with 9 bases between. Germline V CDR1 and CDR2: MNHEY, SMNVEV (reference sequence). In nucleotides, the CDR3 is TGTGCCAGCAGTCCCCGCGGGGAGACCCAGTACTTC. Translation gives CASSPRGETQYF.

Turning to this clone: Other DNA sequences of this sample code for an identical CDR3. V gene TRBV7-3 combines with J gene TRBJ1-1, with D unresolved. Germline CDR1 and CDR2: SGHTA and FQGTGA. This CDR3 region has 14 residues. Trimming stripped 1 base from V and 0 bases from J, with 6 bases between. In DNA, the CDR3 is TGTGCCAGCAGCTTAAGCGGGTTGAACACTGAAGCTTTCTTT. Protein: CASSLSGLNTEAFF.

This chain connects TRBV3-1 (or the pseudogene TRBV3-2) to TRBJ2-7, with D unclear. CDR3 length equals 12 residues. CDR1 and CDR2 (germline): LGHDT, YNNKEL (reference sequence). V shed 0 bases and J shed 7 bases, with 7 bases lying between them. CDR3 protein: CASSQDSVEQYF. For the CDR3, the DNA is TGTGCCAGCAGCCAAGATTCGGTAGAGCAGTACTTC.

The DNA for the CDR3 is TGCAGCGTGCGAGGGACTAGATTAGATGAGCAGTTCTTC. Translating it yields CSVRGTRLDEQFF. The rearrangement joins TRBV29-1 to TRBJ2-1, with 8 bases matching TRBD2. The CDR3 consists of 13 residues. The junction had 9 bases not matched to a gene; V was cut back by 6 bases and J by 8 bases. Germline V gene data show CDR1 as SQVTM and CDR2 as ANQGSEA.

This CDR3 reads CASSLRGGETQYF. The CDR3 DNA reads as TGTGCCAGCAGCTTGCGGGGGGGAGAGACCCAGTACTTC. The V and J genes are TRBV5-4 and TRBJ2-5, with 8 bases matching TRBD2. Per the germline V gene, CDR1 is SGHNT and CDR2 is YYREEE (reference sequence). The CDR3 has 13 residues. Trimming took 1 base from V and 4 from J; bases not matched to a gene: 0.

In this sample, this clone turned up once. This chain links TRBV30 with TRBJ1-2, with TRBD1 identical over 12 bases. The J segment lost 8 bases and the V segment lost 7 bases, leaving 5 bases of the junction unmatched. CDR1 is GTSNPN and CDR2 is SVGIG in the germline V gene (reference sequence). CDR3 size: 12 residues. The CDR3 region has the DNA TGTGCCTTGGGACAGGGGGCTCGGGGCTACACCTTC. It codes for CALGQGARGYTF.

The chain couples TRBV9 to TRBJ2-7, with D perhaps matching TRBD1 (5 bases). The CDR3 has 15 residues. From germline, CDR1 is SGDLS and CDR2 YYNGEE. Trimming stripped 0 bases from V and 6 bases from J, with 16 bases between. The CDR3 reads CASSVGGSLVGEQYF. The CDR3 DNA sequence: TGTGCCAGCAGCGTAGGGGGCTCCCTAGTCGGCGAGCAGTACTTC.

The V gene is TRBV28, the J gene TRBJ2-2; no clear D. The V end lost 7 bases, the J end lost 4 bases, and 10 bases lay between the germline ends. The CDR3 extends over 13 amino acids. Germline V gene sequence: CDR1 MDHEN, CDR2 SYDVKM. CDR3 sequence (DNA): TGTGCCAGCATCCGGTTAAGCACCGGGGAGCTGTTTTTT. Translated, it gives CASIRLSTGELFF.